This paragraph covers one T cell receptor beta chain sequence. The repertoire was sequenced with immunoSEQ multiplex PCR; TCRdb's copy has only in-frame clones and lacks some. The table lists about 140,000 clones, 84% of them singletons. The data stem from a study of blood T cell repertoires in COVID-19. The Seattle patients joined while their infection was active and were tracked longitudinally afterward. The CDR3 runs to 14 residues. Trimming cost V 2 bases and J 4 bases, with 10 bases left between them. CDR1 and CDR2 (germline): MNHEY, SVGAGI. J is TRBJ2-3 and V is TRBV6-5; D not resolved. The sequence was obtained from a man aged 25-45 years with COVID-19, enrolled during active disease. Sequenced sample: peripheral blood. The DNA of the CDR3 is TGTGCCAGCAGTTACGAGTTATGGTCAGATACGCAGTATTTT. It translates to CASSYELWSDTQYF.